This passage covers 26 T cell receptor beta chains from one sample sequenced in a study of T cell repertoires in cytomegalovirus infection. TCRdb itself ran the reads through MiXCR, one entry per CDR3 protein. In the table there are hundreds of thousands of distinct CDR3 sequences, roughly 10% of which are singletons. Sequencing was performed on PBMCs. All receptors come from a human donor in good health (CMV status not recorded). Some clones in this sample may be carry-over from other donors' samples.

This clonotype has ten or more counts. The chain couples TRBV5-1 to TRBJ2-2; 9 bases map to TRBD1. V gave up 0 bases and J gave up 3 bases; unmatched junction bases: 9. The CDR3 length is 18 residues. Germline V gene data show CDR1 as SGHRS and CDR2 as YFSETQ. Here the CDR3 reads CASSLVTGTGKYTGELFF. The CDR3, as DNA: TGCGCCAGCAGCTTGGTGACCGGGACAGGGAAGTACACCGGGGAGCTGTTTTTT. The variable domain in full, completed from reference TRBV5-1 and TRBJ2-2, reads KAGVTQTPRYLIKTRGQQVTLSCSPISGHRSVSWYQQTPGQGLQFLFEYFSETQRNKGNFPGRFSGRQFSNSRSEMNVSTLELGDSALYLCASSLVTGTGKYTGELFFGEGSRLTVL.

This clonotype has a handful of counts. This sequence joins TRBV19 and TRBJ2-1; 9 nucleotides match TRBD1. J lost 4 bases, V lost 5 bases, and 6 bases had no gene match. The germline V gene has CDR1 LNHDA and CDR2 SQIVND (reference sequence). The CDR3 contains 15 residues. This CDR3 reads CASSVGTGSYNEQFF. CDR3 nucleotides: TGTGCCAGTAGTGTCGGGACAGGGAGTTACAATGAGCAGTTCTTC.

This clonotype was detected many times. The chain joins TRBV19 to TRBJ2-3, with TRBD2 as a possible D gene (5 bases). V gave up 4 bases and J gave up 0 bases, with 11 bases separating them. The CDR3 is 15 amino acids. CDR1 LNHDA and CDR2 SQIVND come from the germline V gene (reference sequence). The CDR3 DNA reads as TGTGCCAGTAGTACCCTTGGACTTAGCACAGATACGCAGTATTTT. It yields the protein CASSTLGLSTDTQYF.

This clonotype was counted between two and nine times. The chain links TRBV18 to TRBJ1-3; 7 nucleotides agree with TRBD1. The CDR3 covers 16 residues. Germline V gene lookup returns CDR1 KGHSH and CDR2 LQKENI. Trimming took 0 bases from V and 2 from J; bases not matched to a gene: 4. Here the CDR3 DNA reads TGTGCCAGCTCACCACCGGAGGGGGCAACTGGAAACACCATATATTTT. Its translation: CASSPPEGATGNTIYF.

The chain uses TRBV2 and TRBJ2-7; weak D call: TRBD2 (6 bases). The CDR3 covers 15 residues. Germline CDR1 and CDR2: SNHLY and FYNNEI. V was shortened by 6 bases and J by 4 bases, with 19 bases between the two germline ends. The CDR3 nucleotides read TGTGCCAGCAGGGTCGGCGGGACCATGGGATACGAGCAGTACTTC. Its translation: CASRVGGTMGYEQYF.

This clonotype was seen a handful of times. The CDR3 here is CSALREPGNQPQHF. The CDR3 DNA sequence: TGCAGTGCTCTTAGGGAGCCGGGGAATCAGCCCCAGCATTTT. The rearrangement joins TRBV20-1 to TRBJ1-5; D ambiguous. The germline V gene has CDR1 DFQATT and CDR2 SNEGSKA (reference sequence). The V end lost 5 bases, the J end lost 4 bases, and 15 bases lay between the germline ends. This CDR3 is 14 amino acids long.

This clonotype was recorded many times. CDR3 in DNA: TGTGCCAGCAGCTTAAAACTCCTGGCAGGGGGATTCCAGCCCCAGCATTTT. Protein product: CASSLKLLAGGFQPQHF. The gene calls are TRBV7-8 and TRBJ1-5; 7 bases match TRBD1. Trimming took 2 bases from V and 7 from J; bases not matched to a gene: 14. Germline-derived CDR1 and CDR2 are SGHVS and FQNEAQ. The CDR3 has 17 amino acids.

The chain is built from TRBV29-1 and TRBJ1-4, with D perhaps TRBD1 (6 bases). Trimming cost V 6 bases and J 6 bases, with 14 bases left between them. Germline CDR1 is SQVTM and CDR2 is ANQGSEA. CDR3 size: 13 residues. Here the CDR3 DNA reads TGCAGCGTCGAGACAGGAAGCGATGAAAAACTGTTTTTT. Translating it yields CSVETGSDEKLFF.

The table lists this clonotype with a count of one. The chain has TRBV20-1 and TRBJ2-7; the D gene is possibly TRBD2 (5 bases). The germline CDR1 and CDR2 sequences are DFQATT and SNEGSKA (reference sequence). The CDR3 extends over 14 amino acids. With 3 bases removed from V and 2 bases from J, the gap between germline ends came to 14 bases. The CDR3 here is CSASGQEDAYEQYF. In nucleotides, the CDR3 is TGCAGTGCTAGTGGGCAGGAGGACGCCTACGAGCAGTACTTC.

This clonotype came up many times. V and J are TRBV5-1 and TRBJ2-3, with D possibly TRBD1 on 5 matching bases. The germline V and J ends were trimmed by 1 base and 8 bases, with 11 bases remaining between them. This CDR3 is 13 amino acids long. CDR1 SGHRS and CDR2 YFSETQ come from the germline V gene. The CDR3 nucleotides are TGCGCCAGCAGCTTGAGCAGGGATTCTACGCAGTATTTT. Its protein product is CASSLSRDSTQYF.

This clonotype was detected many times. The V gene is TRBV5-1, the J gene TRBJ1-2; D might be TRBD1 (6 bases). The CDR3 sequence is 16 residues long. V was pared by 4 bases and J by 1 base, with 17 bases between. Per the germline V gene, CDR1 is SGHRS and CDR2 is YFSETQ. The CDR3 DNA reads TGCGCCAGCAGCGAGGAGTTCAGGGGTTATAACTATGGCTACACCTTC. Translated, it gives CASSEEFRGYNYGYTF.

A word on this clonotype: A far larger clone is just one base off, so this is likely a read error. The J gene is TRBJ2-5, the V gene TRBV5-4; D gene uncertain. The CDR3 spans 13 residues. Germline values: CDR1 SGHNT, CDR2 YYREEE (reference sequence). The CDR3 region is CASSLVPQKTQYF. The DNA of the CDR3 is TGTGCCAGCAGCTTGGTTCCCCAAAAGACCCAGTACTTC.

This clonotype appeared a few times. V gene TRBV19 combines with J gene TRBJ1-3; D gene ambiguous. The CDR3 extends over 13 amino acids. Germline V gene lookup returns CDR1 LNHDA and CDR2 SQIVND (reference sequence). Trimming took off 7 bases at V and 7 bases at J, with 14 bases between the two ends. The CDR3 nucleotides are TGTGCCAGTAAATGGGTTTCGGAGAACACCATATATTTT. This codes for CASKWVSENTIYF.

This clonotype was observed many times. The chain recombines TRBV7-9 with TRBJ2-2; 8 bases are shared with TRBD1. With V trimmed by 8 bases and J by 3 bases, 11 bases remained unmatched. CDR3 length: 16 residues. Germline lookup yields CDR1 SEHNR and CDR2 FQNEAQ (reference sequence). The CDR3 here is CASSPPRTGHTGELFF. The CDR3 DNA reads TGTGCCAGCTCTCCGCCCCGGACAGGGCACACCGGGGAGCTGTTTTTT.

This clonotype was recorded many times. This rearrangement joins TRBV7-8 to TRBJ1-1; D is unresolved. Per germline, CDR1 SGHVS and CDR2 FQNEAQ. CDR3 length: 11 residues. V lost 3 bases, J lost 6 bases, and 5 bases lay in between. CDR3 protein: CASSFSSEAFF. The CDR3 DNA follows: TGTGCCAGCAGCTTTTCGTCTGAAGCTTTCTTT.

The J gene is TRBJ1-1, the V gene TRBV29-1, with D unclear. Per germline, CDR1 SQVTM and CDR2 ANQGSEA. This CDR3 region has 13 residues. V lost 3 bases, J lost 1 base, and 9 bases lay in between. CDR3 loop: CSVDLTGNTEAFF. Here the CDR3 DNA reads TGCAGCGTTGATCTCACGGGGAACACTGAAGCTTTCTTT.

This clonotype was recorded a few times. The chain carries TRBV6-2 or TRBV6-3 and TRBJ1-5; the D gene is possibly TRBD1 (5 bases). The germline V gene has CDR1 MNHEY and CDR2 SVGEGT. V was trimmed by 6 bases and J by 1 base, leaving 19 bases between them. The CDR3 extends over 17 amino acids. The CDR3 nucleotides are TGTGCCAGCAGGAGGGGAGGTATGTCCCGCAGCAATCAGCCCCAGCATTTT. Its protein product is CASRRGGMSRSNQPQHF.

This clonotype was seen many times. The chain joins TRBV10-3 to TRBJ2-5, with 7 bases lining up with TRBD1. Germline lookup yields CDR1 ENHRY and CDR2 SYGVKD. The V segment lost 0 bases and the J segment 4 bases; nucleotides outside the gene matches: 5. The CDR3 length is 15 residues. The CDR3 region is CAISESAGGRETQYF. The CDR3 DNA sequence: TGTGCCATCAGTGAGTCGGCAGGGGGACGAGAGACCCAGTACTTC.

This clonotype was seen ten or more times. The V gene is TRBV29-1, the J gene TRBJ2-7, with TRBD2 matching over 10 bases. V gave up 4 bases and J gave up 4 bases; unmatched junction bases: 7. CDR3 length equals 14 residues. CDR1 is SQVTM, CDR2 ANQGSEA, per germline. CDR3 DNA: TGCAGCGTTGGAGTAGCGGGGGGCCGGTACGAGCAGTACTTC. This encodes CSVGVAGGRYEQYF.

This clonotype was picked up many times. The rearrangement links TRBV11-2 to TRBJ2-3; no definite D call. Trimming removed 2 bases from V and 6 bases from J, with 6 bases in between. The CDR3 extends over 12 amino acids. CDR1 and CDR2 (germline): SGHAT, FQNNGV. CDR3 in amino acids: CASSLTDDTQYF. The CDR3, as DNA: TGTGCCAGCAGCTTAACGGACGATACGCAGTATTTT.

The table lists this clonotype with many counts. This chain joins TRBV20-1 and TRBJ2-2; 8 positions agree with TRBD2. Germline V lookup: CDR1 DFQATT, CDR2 SNEGSKA (reference sequence). The V segment lost 3 bases and the J segment 4 bases; nucleotides outside the gene matches: 7. This CDR3 has 15 residues. CDR3 loop: CSARASGRVTGELFF. The CDR3 DNA follows: TGCAGTGCTAGGGCCAGCGGGAGAGTCACCGGGGAGCTGTTTTTT.

This clonotype was detected ten times or more. This chain links TRBV19 with TRBJ2-7; D could derive from TRBD1 or TRBD2 (5 bases each). CDR3 length: 14 amino acids. V lost 5 bases to trimming and J lost 2 bases, with 13 bases between them. Germline V lookup: CDR1 LNHDA, CDR2 SQIVND (reference sequence). CDR3 DNA sequence: TGTGCCAGTAGTCCCCCGGGACGAGCCTACGAGCAGTACTTC. This translates into CASSPPGRAYEQYF.

This clonotype was seen a few times. The chain joins TRBV20-1 to TRBJ2-5; maybe TRBD1 (6 bases). The V gene's germline CDR1 is DFQATT and CDR2 SNEGSKA (reference sequence). The CDR3 consists of 13 residues. Trimming removed 4 bases from V and 3 bases from J, with 12 bases in between. The CDR3 DNA sequence: TGCAGTGCTAAGCGACAGGCAAAAGAGACCCAGTACTTC. It yields the protein CSAKRQAKETQYF.

This clonotype showed up many times. J is TRBJ2-5 and V is TRBV7-3; 8 positions match TRBD1. This CDR3 has 14 residues. Germline trimming cut 3 bases from V and 7 bases from J; bases unmatched to any gene: 7. CDR1 is SGHTA and CDR2 is FQGTGA in the germline V gene. The CDR3 is CASSFTGGEGTQYF. As DNA, the CDR3 is TGTGCCAGCAGCTTTACAGGGGGAGAAGGGACCCAGTACTTC.

As regards this clonotype: One base away lies a much larger clone, so this may be a sequencing read error. This chain uses TRBV29-1 with TRBJ2-5; D remains ambiguous. V was clipped by 8 bases and J by 10 bases, with 26 bases between them. The CDR3 is 14 amino acids. Germline V gene sequence: CDR1 SQVTM, CDR2 ANQGSEA. CDR3 coding DNA: TGCAGCATCGGGTCAGGACCCCCATTTAGGGACCAGTACTTC. Translated: CSIGSGPPFRDQYF. The full variable domain, completed using reference TRBV29-1 and TRBJ2-5, is SAVISQKPSRDICQRGTSLTIQCQVDSQVTMMFWYRQQPGQSLTLIATANQGSEATYESGFVIDKFPISRPNLTFSTLTVSNMSPEDSSIYLCSIGSGPPFRDQYFGPGTRLLVL.

In this sample, this clonotype turned up many times. The chain recombines TRBV19 with TRBJ1-5; 9 bases align to TRBD1. V shed 9 bases and J 5 bases; nucleotides not matched to a gene: 14. From germline, CDR1 is LNHDA and CDR2 SQIVND (reference sequence). The CDR3 has 16 residues. CDR3 residues: CASRTGTGSLYQPQHF. In DNA, the CDR3 is TGTGCCAGCAGAACGGGGACAGGGTCCTTGTATCAGCCCCAGCATTTT.